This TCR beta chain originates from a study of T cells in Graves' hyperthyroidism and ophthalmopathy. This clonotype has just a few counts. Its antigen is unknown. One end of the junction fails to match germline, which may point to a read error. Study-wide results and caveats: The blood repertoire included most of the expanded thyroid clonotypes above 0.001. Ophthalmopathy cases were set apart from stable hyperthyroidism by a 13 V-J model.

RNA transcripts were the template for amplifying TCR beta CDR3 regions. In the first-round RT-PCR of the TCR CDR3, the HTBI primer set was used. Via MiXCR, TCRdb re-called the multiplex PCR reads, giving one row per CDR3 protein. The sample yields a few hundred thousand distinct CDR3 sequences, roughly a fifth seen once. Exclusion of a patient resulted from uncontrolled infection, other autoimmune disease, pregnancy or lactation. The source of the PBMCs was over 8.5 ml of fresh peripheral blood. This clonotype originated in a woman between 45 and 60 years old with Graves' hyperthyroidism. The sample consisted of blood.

The CDR3 bases are TGCGCCAGCAGCCAAGACTCTAGCGGGGACAATGAGCAGTTCTTC. Translated: CASSQDSSGDNEQFF. The chain is built from TRBV11-3 and TRBJ2-1; 9 bases agree with TRBD2. This CDR3 comprises 15 residues. Germline V gives CDR1 SGHNT, CDR2 YENEEA.